A single sample gave rise to the 32 T cell receptor beta chains below, sequenced in a study of T cells after yellow fever vaccination. From the 5' RACE reads, TCRdb called clonotypes with MiXCR, one entry per CDR3 protein. The data contain 90,000 to 150,000 distinct CDR3 sequences, 6.5% to 9% of them singletons. This specimen was CD4+ T cells sorted from PBMCs, taken about 41 days after the first yellow fever vaccination. The source of these receptors is a man aged 18 to 30 who received the YFV17D yellow fever vaccine.

The table lists this clonotype with many counts. The chain has TRBV25-1 and TRBJ1-3, with a weak D call TRBD1 (5 bases). Per germline, CDR1 MGHDK and CDR2 SYGVNS. The V end was cut by 11 bases, the J end by 0 bases, with 14 bases between. The CDR3 covers 14 residues. This chain's CDR3 is CASVDSYSGNTIYF. CDR3 nucleotides: TGTGCCTCCGTAGACAGTTACTCTGGAAACACCATATATTTT.

There are many counts of this clonotype. This chain uses TRBV5-6 with TRBJ1-1; D gene unclear. V lost 0 bases, J lost 1 base, and 7 bases lay in between. The CDR3 loop spans 14 amino acids. The germline CDR1 and CDR2 sequences are SGHDT and YYEEEE. The CDR3 DNA is TGTGCCAGCAGCTTGGGCCGGAGGAACACTGAAGCTTTCTTT. Protein: CASSLGRRNTEAFF.

This clonotype was counted ten times or more. The V gene is TRBV4-2, the J gene TRBJ1-2; possible D gene TRBD1, 5 bases. Trimming shortened V by 3 bases and J by 5 bases, and 13 bases separated the two germline ends. From germline, CDR1 is LGHNA and CDR2 YNFKEQ. The CDR3 totals 14 residues. The CDR3 sequence is CASSQTVDEYGYTF. CDR3 DNA: TGTGCCAGCAGCCAGACAGTGGATGAATATGGCTACACCTTC.

Ten or more counts support this clonotype. V and J are TRBV29-1 and TRBJ2-5; D perhaps matches TRBD2 (5 bases). The CDR3 extends over 13 amino acids. Germline values: CDR1 SQVTM, CDR2 ANQGSEA. The V end lost 1 base, the J end lost 4 bases, and 10 bases lay between the germline ends. CDR3 nucleotides: TGCAGCGTTGAAGGAACGGGGAGAGAGACCCAGTACTTC. This encodes CSVEGTGRETQYF. Based on the CDR3 plus reference TRBV29-1 and TRBJ2-5, the full variable domain is SAVISQKPSRDICQRGTSLTIQCQVDSQVTMMFWYRQQPGQSLTLIATANQGSEATYESGFVIDKFPISRPNLTFSTLTVSNMSPEDSSIYLCSVEGTGRETQYFGPGTRLLVL.

This clonotype was recorded many times. The V gene is TRBV4-1, the J gene TRBJ2-1; 15 positions match TRBD2. V trimming: 3 bases; J trimming: 0 bases; junction bases outside the gene matches: 9. CDR1 and CDR2 (germline): MGHRA, YSYEKL. CDR3 length: 20 amino acids. For the CDR3, the DNA is TGCGCCAGCAGCCACCCAAGGGGACTAGCGGGGGGAAGCTCCTACAATGAGCAGTTCTTC. It yields the protein CASSHPRGLAGGSSYNEQFF.

Many counts were recorded for this clonotype. V is TRBV14 and J is TRBJ1-4; no definite D call. The CDR3 sequence is 16 residues long. Per the germline V gene, CDR1 is SGHDN and CDR2 is FVKESK. Trimming took off 0 bases at V and 7 bases at J, with 15 bases between the two ends. CDR3 region: CASSQDIQATGEKLFF. Here the CDR3 DNA reads TGTGCCAGCAGCCAAGATATTCAGGCAACGGGTGAAAAACTGTTTTTT.

The genes are TRBV18 and TRBJ1-2; 7 bases are shared with TRBD1. The CDR3 consists of 15 residues. The germline gives CDR1 KGHSH, CDR2 LQKENI. The junction had 12 bases not matched to a gene; V was cut back by 6 bases and J by 5 bases. CDR3 sequence (DNA): TGTGCCAGCTCCCTGGAGGCGACAGGGACATATGGCTACACCTTC. Residues: CASSLEATGTYGYTF.

About this clonotype: This may stem from a read error, because a much larger clone lies one nucleotide away. The chain is built from TRBV6-1 and TRBJ2-7; D is tentatively TRBD1 or TRBD2 (5 bases each). The CDR3 loop spans 14 amino acids. The germline V gene encodes CDR1 MNHNS and CDR2 SASEGT. Trimming took off 9 bases at V and 1 base at J, with 16 bases between the two ends. Written as DNA, the CDR3 is TGTGCCAGGACCGAGGGGTGCTCTTCCTACGAGCAGTACTTC. Translating gives CARTEGCSSYEQYF.

This clonotype was observed a handful of times. J is TRBJ2-5 and V is TRBV18; 7 nucleotides agree with TRBD2. The germline V gene has CDR1 KGHSH and CDR2 LQKENI. J was trimmed by 1 base and V by 1 base; bases with no gene match: 9. The CDR3 totals 17 residues. CDR3 residues: CASSPLGLGLSQETQYF. The CDR3 nucleotides read TGTGCCAGCTCACCACTAGGACTAGGTTTGAGCCAAGAGACCCAGTACTTC.

The chain combines TRBV4-3 with TRBJ2-1; no definite D call. The length of the CDR3 is 14 residues. The V gene's germline CDR1 is LGHNA and CDR2 YSLEER. The germline V and J ends were trimmed by 5 bases and 3 bases, with 11 bases remaining between them. The CDR3 spells CASSALANYNEQFF. The CDR3 DNA sequence: TGCGCCAGCAGCGCCCTGGCCAACTACAATGAGCAGTTCTTC.

This clonotype was detected many times. This rearrangement joins TRBV9 to TRBJ2-7; 10 nucleotides agree with TRBD1. The germline CDR1 and CDR2 sequences are SGDLS and YYNGEE. V lost 0 bases to trimming and J lost 2 bases; unmatched junction nucleotides: 2. The CDR3 is made up of 15 amino acids. CDR3 loop: CASSVGTGGTYEQYF. The CDR3 region has the DNA TGTGCCAGCAGCGTAGGGACAGGGGGAACCTACGAGCAGTACTTC.

This clonotype showed up many times. The chain couples TRBV6-1 to TRBJ1-2; D perhaps matches TRBD1 (6 bases). The length of the CDR3 is 14 residues. V was shortened by 5 bases and J by 4 bases, with 14 bases between the two germline ends. Germline CDR1 is MNHNS and CDR2 is SASEGT. CDR3 in DNA: TGTGCCAGCAGTAGGGGCCAGGGGATCTATGGCTACACCTTC. It specifies CASSRGQGIYGYTF.

This clonotype was detected ten times or more. The gene calls are TRBV7-9 and TRBJ2-1, with a tentative D call TRBD1 (5 bases). CDR1 is SEHNR, CDR2 FQNEAQ, per germline (reference sequence). Trimming stripped 1 base from V and 7 bases from J, with 8 bases between. CDR3 size: 13 residues. The CDR3 is CASSLVGVNEQFF. The CDR3 nucleotides are TGTGCCAGCAGCTTAGTAGGGGTTAATGAGCAGTTCTTC.

In its sample, this clonotype was seen many times. The chain uses TRBV2 and TRBJ1-3; possibly TRBD1 for D (6 bases). CDR1 is SNHLY and CDR2 is FYNNEI in the germline V gene. The CDR3 covers 13 residues. V was pared by 4 bases and J by 4 bases, with 8 bases between. As DNA, the CDR3 is TGTGCCAGCAGTGCCGGGACAGGAAACACCATATATTTT. Residues: CASSAGTGNTIYF.

This clonotype was detected ten times or more. The chain couples TRBV2 to TRBJ2-3; no reliable D call. The germline CDR1 and CDR2 sequences are SNHLY and FYNNEI. Trimming cost V 8 bases and J 6 bases, with 6 bases left between them. This CDR3 is 10 amino acids long. The CDR3, as DNA: TGTGCCAGCCAGTTGGATACGCAGTATTTT. Translation: CASQLDTQYF.

This clonotype appeared many times. The genes are TRBV7-2 and TRBJ1-6; 9 nucleotides line up with TRBD1. The ends lost 7 bases at V and 10 bases at J; junction bases unmatched: 8. CDR1 SGHTA and CDR2 FQGNSA come from the germline V gene. CDR3 length equals 14 residues. CDR3: CASNRDRAGSPLHF. The CDR3 DNA reads as TGTGCCAGCAACAGGGACAGGGCGGGATCACCCCTCCACTTT.

The chain uses TRBV30 and TRBJ2-3; 8 bases are shared with TRBD2. V was clipped by 0 bases and J by 7 bases; unmatched bases: 3. In germline, CDR1 is GTSNPN, CDR2 SVGIG (reference sequence). This CDR3 spans 13 amino acids. CDR3 in amino acids: CAWSVGGAYTQYF. For the CDR3, the DNA is TGTGCCTGGAGTGTCGGGGGGGCGTATACGCAGTATTTT.

This clonotype was counted ten times or more. The chain joins TRBV30 to TRBJ2-1; either TRBD1 or TRBD2 may fit D (5 bases each). This CDR3 has 16 amino acids. The germline V gene has CDR1 GTSNPN and CDR2 SVGIG (reference sequence). V was cut by 0 bases and J by 0 bases, with 12 bases left in between. DNA of the CDR3: TGTGCCTGGAGTGTACGGGGACGCCTCTCCTACAATGAGCAGTTCTTC. As protein: CAWSVRGRLSYNEQFF. Filled out from reference TRBV30 and TRBJ2-1, the complete variable domain reads SQTIHQWPATLVQPVGSPLSLECTVEGTSNPNLYWYRQAAGRGLQLLFYSVGIGQISSEVPQNLSASRPQDRQFILSSKKLLLSDSGFYLCAWSVRGRLSYNEQFFGPGTRLTVL.

This clonotype was seen repeatedly, ten times or more. The rearrangement links TRBV5-1 to TRBJ1-3; D may be TRBD1 (5 bases). Trimming removed 2 bases at V and 4 bases at J, with 13 bases between. Germline V gives CDR1 SGHRS, CDR2 YFSETQ. This CDR3 has 15 residues. The CDR3 region is CASSFNGAGGNTIYF. The CDR3 coding sequence is TGCGCCAGCAGCTTTAATGGGGCGGGAGGAAACACCATATATTTT.

This clonotype was counted only a few times. V usage is TRBV19 and J usage is TRBJ2-3, with D uncertain. The germline V gene has CDR1 LNHDA and CDR2 SQIVND (reference sequence). The length of the CDR3 is 9 residues. Trimming cost V 10 bases and J 9 bases, with 8 bases left between them. CDR3 nucleotides: TGTGCCAAAAAGGGCACGCAGTATTTT. Its translation: CAKKGTQYF.

In its sample, this clonotype was seen many times. This chain uses TRBV18 with TRBJ1-4; D is unresolved. Trimming removed 3 bases at V and 8 bases at J, with 10 bases between. Germline V lookup: CDR1 KGHSH, CDR2 LQKENI. CDR3 length: 13 amino acids. CDR3 in amino acids: CASSPAGAEKLFF. CDR3 coding DNA: TGTGCCAGCTCACCGGCGGGAGCAGAAAAACTGTTTTTT.

This clonotype has at least ten counts. The rearrangement uses TRBV12-3 or TRBV12-4 and TRBJ1-4; D remains ambiguous. Trimming left V 4 bases short and J 7 bases short, with 13 bases between. The CDR3 consists of 14 residues. The chain's CDR3 is CASSSPAGGEKLFF. CDR3 DNA sequence: TGTGCCAGCAGTTCGCCGGCAGGCGGTGAAAAACTGTTTTTT.

This clonotype was observed at least ten times. The gene calls are TRBV5-1 and TRBJ2-5; no clear D gene. The CDR3 length is 14 residues. Trimming left V 2 bases short and J 4 bases short, with 12 bases between. Germline V lookup: CDR1 SGHRS, CDR2 YFSETQ. The CDR3, as DNA: TGCGCCAGCAGCTTTCCCTCGTCAGTAGAGACCCAGTACTTC. Protein sequence: CASSFPSSVETQYF.

This chain uses TRBV5-4 with TRBJ1-2, with 8 bases matching TRBD1. CDR1 SGHNT and CDR2 YYREEE come from the germline V gene (reference sequence). V shed 1 base and J 5 bases; nucleotides not matched to a gene: 7. CDR3 length: 15 residues. The CDR3 DNA reads as TGTGCCAGCAGCTTGACGACAGGGGTACGGTATGGCTACACCTTC. Translation gives CASSLTTGVRYGYTF.

Only a few counts were recorded for this clonotype. The V gene is TRBV14, the J gene TRBJ2-1; D not resolved. CDR3 length equals 14 residues. Germline CDR1 is SGHDN and CDR2 is FVKESK. Trimming pared 1 base from V and 4 bases from J, leaving 8 bases between. CDR3 amino acids: CASSQAGWYNEQFF. The CDR3, as DNA: TGTGCCAGCAGCCAAGCAGGCTGGTACAATGAGCAGTTCTTC.

At least ten counts were recorded for this clonotype. This rearrangement joins TRBV5-6 to TRBJ2-3; no reliable D call. The CDR3 contains 13 residues. CDR1 and CDR2 (germline): SGHDT, YYEEEE. The V gene lost 2 bases and the J gene lost 2 bases, with 6 bases spanning the gap. The CDR3 DNA sequence: TGTGCCAGCAGCTTTCGGTCCACAGATACGCAGTATTTT. It codes for CASSFRSTDTQYF.

This clonotype was recorded at least ten times. V usage is TRBV5-1 and J usage is TRBJ2-5; tentative D call: TRBD1 (5 bases). The CDR3 is 15 amino acids. Trimming took 0 bases from V and 4 from J, leaving 13 bases between them. The germline V gene encodes CDR1 SGHRS and CDR2 YFSETQ. The CDR3 sequence is CASSLGGSGGETQYF. The CDR3 bases are TGCGCCAGCAGCTTGGGGGGCTCTGGTGGAGAGACCCAGTACTTC.

This clonotype was observed at least ten times. The gene calls are TRBV19 and TRBJ2-1; 10 nucleotides align to TRBD1. J gave up 5 bases and V 4 bases, and 8 bases lay outside the gene matches. CDR1 is LNHDA and CDR2 is SQIVND in the germline V gene (reference sequence). There are 16 residues in the CDR3. CDR3 nucleotides: TGTGCCAGTAGTAACCGACAGGGGGCTTGGGACAATGAGCAGTTCTTC. It is translated as CASSNRQGAWDNEQFF.

This clonotype occurred many times. The rearrangement uses TRBV12-3 or TRBV12-4 and TRBJ2-4; D perhaps matches TRBD1 (6 bases). The CDR3 has 15 residues. The ends were cut back, 3 bases at V and 3 bases at J, with 12 bases in the middle. DNA of the CDR3: TGTGCCAGCAGTTTCCGTCGACAGGACAAAAACATTCAGTACTTC. Translated, it gives CASSFRRQDKNIQYF.

This clonotype occurred many times. The chain links TRBV11-2 to TRBJ2-3, with 8 bases fitting TRBD2. Trimming at V came to 1 base and at J to 5 bases, leaving 5 bases not matched to a gene. CDR1 SGHAT and CDR2 FQNNGV come from the germline V gene. This CDR3 is built from 15 residues. The CDR3 region has the DNA TGTGCCAGCAGCTTAGTTCGGGGGGGTATAGATACGCAGTATTTT. It codes for CASSLVRGGIDTQYF.

The chain employs TRBV5-1 and TRBJ1-6, with D hard to call. V lost 3 bases, J lost 9 bases, and 7 bases lay in between. CDR1 and CDR2 (germline): SGHRS, YFSETQ. CDR3 length equals 12 residues. CDR3 in DNA: TGCGCCAGCAGCTATGACACTTCACCCCTCCACTTT. Translation: CASSYDTSPLHF.

In this sample, this clonotype turned up many times. The CDR3 here is CASRETSGGPGGSEQFF. The CDR3 region has the DNA TGTGCCAGCAGGGAGACTAGCGGGGGCCCCGGCGGGAGTGAGCAGTTCTTC. The gene calls are TRBV12-3 or TRBV12-4 and TRBJ2-1, with TRBD2 matching over 12 bases. CDR3 length: 17 residues. The ends lost 6 bases at V and 9 bases at J; junction bases unmatched: 15.